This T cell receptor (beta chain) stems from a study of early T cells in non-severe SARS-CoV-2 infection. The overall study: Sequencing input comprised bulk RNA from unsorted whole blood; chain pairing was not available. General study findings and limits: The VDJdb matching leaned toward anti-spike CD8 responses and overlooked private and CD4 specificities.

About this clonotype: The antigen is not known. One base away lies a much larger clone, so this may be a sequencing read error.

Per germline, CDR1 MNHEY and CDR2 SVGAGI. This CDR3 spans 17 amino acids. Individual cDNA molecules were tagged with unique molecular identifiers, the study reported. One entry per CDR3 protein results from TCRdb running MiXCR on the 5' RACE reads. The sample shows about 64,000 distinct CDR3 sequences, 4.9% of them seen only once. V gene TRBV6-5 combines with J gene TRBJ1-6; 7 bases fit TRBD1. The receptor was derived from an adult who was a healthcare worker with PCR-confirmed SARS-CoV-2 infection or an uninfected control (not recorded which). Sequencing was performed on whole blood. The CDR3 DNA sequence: TGTACCAGCAGTTACTCCTTTTCAGGGGGGGATAATTCACCCCTCCACTTT. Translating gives CTSSYSFSGGDNSPLHF.